This is a list of T cell receptor beta chains from one sample in a study of blood T cells in healthy people across ages. TCRdb independently ran MiXCR on the 5' RACE reads; one entry per CDR3 protein. The data hold about 2 million distinct CDR3 sequences, with 49% observed a single time. The specimen was blood. The receptors were gathered from a woman in her thirties or forties in good health. CDR3s include the opening cysteine and the closing phenylalanine or tryptophan. D genes are given only for firm matches. For some rows the clone size is stated as once, few or many, or as a class when expanded; others skip it.

abundance	d_gene	v_gene	j_gene	CDR3nt	CDR3aa
NA	TRBD1	TRBV7-6	TRBJ2-1	TGTGCCAGCAGCTCTCGTTCCGGGACAGGGGTGGTCAATGAGCAGTTCTTC	CASSSRSGTGVVNEQFF
NA	NA	TRBV7-9	TRBJ2-4	TGTGCCAGCAGCTTAATTGAGTATCAAAACATTCAGTACTTC	CASSLIEYQNIQYF
few	NA	TRBV28	TRBJ2-1	TGTGCCAGCAGTTTCGAGAAGGGGTTCTACAATGAGCAGTTCTTC	CASSFEKGFYNEQFF
once	TRBD1	TRBV5-4	TRBJ2-5	TGTGCCAGCAGCACGGACAGGGGGAGGGTGGAGACCCAGTACTTC	CASSTDRGRVETQYF
NA	NA	TRBV6-5	TRBJ2-2	TGTGCCAGCAAATTCACCGGGGAGCTGTTTTTT	CASKFTGELFF
NA	NA	TRBV28	TRBJ1-6	TGTGCCAGCAGCCTCCGGGAGGTGGGAATTTCACCCCTCCACTTT	CASSLREVGISPLHF
NA	NA	TRBV29-1	TRBJ1-1	TGCAGCGTCGAAGTGGGGAACACTGAAGCTTTCTTT	CSVEVGNTEAFF
once	NA	TRBV6-6	TRBJ1-4	TGTGTCAGCGAAAGCTACGCAATTAATGAAAAACTGTTTTTT	CVSESYAINEKLFF
NA	TRBD1	TRBV6-1	TRBJ2-7	TGTGCCAGCTACTCCCGGGACAGGGACTTCTACGAGCAGTACTTC	CASYSRDRDFYEQYF
NA	TRBD2	TRBV4-3	TRBJ2-3	TGCGCCAGCAGCCAAGAGGCCTTGCTAGCGGGGGGGCCGACAGATACGCAGTATTTT	CASSQEALLAGGPTDTQYF
NA	TRBD2	TRBV6-5	TRBJ2-3	TGTGCCAGCAGTTTACTACCGGGACTAGCGGGAGTTGCAGATACGCAGTATTTT	CASSLLPGLAGVADTQYF